The T cell receptor beta chain under discussion was sequenced for a study of cytomegalovirus exposure and HLA in healthy donors. Regarding the study as a whole: Confirmation was obtained in vitro that three CMV-associated chains are specific for CMV antigens. While the bulk of TCR sequences proved rare, some public TCRs turned up in many donors. Among TCR beta chains, those listed as cytomegalovirus-associated numbered more than 150. According to a subsequent analysis, TCR clusters identified in the first cohort showed a tendency to co-occur across the 100 to 150 validation repertoires.

The CDR3 is 17 amino acids. From germline, CDR1 is MGHRA and CDR2 YSYEKL. Trimming took 0 bases from V and 2 from J; bases not matched to a gene: 6. As to this clone: As yet, its antigen is unknown.

Here immunoSEQ multiplex PCR was the method, and the copy in TCRdb shows in-frame clones only, minus some. Among under 150,000 clones, about 88% were seen once, and the ten largest hold roughly 10%. V usage is TRBV4-1 and J usage is TRBJ1-5; 8 bases match TRBD1. This TCR was recovered from a man aged 18-30 years in good health and CMV-seropositive. The sequenced sample consisted of PBMCs. The DNA of the CDR3 is TGCGCCAGCAGCCAAGAGTGGACAGGGTTGGGCAATCAGCCCCAGCATTTT. This encodes CASSQEWTGLGNQPQHF.